The T cell receptor (beta chain) described here comes from a study of T cell responses to AZD1222 COVID-19 vaccine. Study-wide points: The study identified only six AZD1222 recipients as seropositive at baseline. The donors showed a predominance of white British ancestry and of females, with possible underestimation of clonal diversity. The reported proportion of spike-specific TCRs targeting unmutated variant regions was nearly half.

This clone was detected only once. Its antigen is unknown. The germline V gene encodes CDR1 SGHVS and CDR2 FQNEAQ. This CDR3 has 15 residues. V was cut by 1 base and J by 6 bases, with 15 bases left in between. Sequencing was performed with immunoSEQ multiplex PCR; in TCRdb, only in-frame clones are kept and a portion is missing. The data hold over 45,000 clones, with around 90% observed a single time. The sample in question was peripheral blood, obtained 28 days after the second AZD1222 dose. The chain couples TRBV7-8 to TRBJ1-2, with D perhaps matching TRBD1 (5 bases). This sequence was found in an adult who received the AZD1222 COVID-19 vaccine. Here the CDR3 DNA reads TGTGCCAGCAGCTTAGAGCCAGGGTCTAAAAATGGCTACACCTTC. Encoded protein: CASSLEPGSKNGYTF.